The 6 T cell receptor beta chains below were found in one sample sequenced in a study of radiotherapy plus CTLA-4 blockade in lung cancer. Sequencing was performed with immunoSEQ multiplex PCR; in TCRdb, only in-frame clones are kept and a portion is missing. The sample records tens of thousands of clones, 70% to 80% being singletons. The sample was peripheral blood, taken from a patient treated with radiotherapy plus ipilimumab. These TCRs come from a human donor with non-small cell lung cancer who had a partial response to radiotherapy plus ipilimumab.

The chain uses TRBV28 and TRBJ2-1; 8 bases fit TRBD2. The CDR3 totals 13 residues. The germline V gene encodes CDR1 MDHEN and CDR2 SYDVKM. J gave up 8 bases and V 3 bases, and 3 bases lay outside the gene matches. CDR3 sequence reads: CASSFGGVDEQFF. The DNA of the CDR3 is TGTGCCAGCAGTTTCGGGGGGGTTGATGAGCAGTTCTTC.

The V and J genes are TRBV9 and TRBJ1-1; the match to TRBD1 covers 9 bases. V lost 4 bases, J lost 3 bases, and 4 bases stayed unmatched. This CDR3 contains 14 residues. Looked up from germline, CDR1 is SGDLS and CDR2 is YYNGEE. CDR3 in DNA: TGTGCCAGCAGCAAGGGACAGGGCTACACTGAAGCTTTCTTT. Encoded protein: CASSKGQGYTEAFF.

This clone has just a few counts. This chain connects TRBV2 to TRBJ2-4; 8 positions match TRBD2. V shed 2 bases and J 4 bases; nucleotides not matched to a gene: 4. Germline CDR1 SNHLY, CDR2 FYNNEI. The CDR3 contains 15 residues. The CDR3 DNA sequence: TGTGCCAGCAGTGAAACGGGACTAGATAAAAACATTCAGTACTTC. Its protein product is CASSETGLDKNIQYF. Full variable domain (outside the CDR3, taken from reference TRBV2 and TRBJ2-4): EPEVTQTPSHQVTQMGQEVILRCVPISNHLYFYWYRQILGQKVEFLVSFYNNEISEKSEIFDDQFSVERPDGSNFTLKIRSTKLEDSAMYFCASSETGLDKNIQYFGAGTRLSVL.

This clone was counted a single time. V is TRBV28 and J is TRBJ2-7; 10 bases line up with TRBD1. V lost 6 bases and J lost 2; bases outside the gene matches: 1. Germline CDR1 and CDR2: MDHEN and SYDVKM. The CDR3 covers 13 residues. The chain's CDR3 is CASRGTGAYEQYF. The CDR3 DNA reads as TGTGCCAGCAGAGGGACAGGGGCCTACGAGCAGTACTTC. The full variable domain, rest sourced from reference TRBV28 and TRBJ2-7, is DVKVTQSSRYLVKRTGEKVFLECVQDMDHENMFWYRQDPGLGLRLIYFSYDVKMKEKGDIPEGYSVSREKKERFSLILESASTNQTSMYLCASRGTGAYEQYFGPGTRLTVT.

The V gene is TRBV6-1, the J gene TRBJ2-7; 7 bases align to TRBD1. The V and J ends lost 2 bases and 2 bases, in that order; junction bases with no gene match: 6. Germline assignment: CDR1 MNHNS and CDR2 SASEGT. CDR3 length: 15 residues. The CDR3 protein is CASSEFGTATYEQYF. CDR3 in DNA: TGTGCCAGCAGTGAATTCGGGACAGCGACCTACGAGCAGTACTTC.

This rearrangement joins TRBV5-1 to TRBJ1-4; TRBD1 matches at 8 bases. CDR1 is SGHRS and CDR2 is YFSETQ in the germline V gene. The V segment lost 2 bases and the J segment 7 bases; nucleotides outside the gene matches: 1. This CDR3 is 13 amino acids long. CDR3 sequence reads: CASSFDRGEKLFF. The DNA of the CDR3 is TGCGCCAGCAGCTTTGACAGGGGTGAAAAACTGTTTTTT.